This T cell receptor beta chain was sequenced for a study of human T cells and chemical hapten exposure. Across the study: Among samples, TCR yields varied mainly because of small differences in pooled library volume. Study results and caveats: Each of the donors had alopecia, so their immune responses may not resemble those of healthy people. Controls formed significantly fewer large CDR3 similarity clusters than expanded TCRs did.

As for time point: patch test 1, 2 weeks after DPC sensitization. The treatment was: therapeutic diphenylcyclopropenone sensitization with weekly scalp DPC. This clonotype showed up just a few times. Its antigen is unidentified. Per the germline V gene, CDR1 is SGHNT and CDR2 is YYREEE (reference sequence). V was clipped by 4 bases and J by 5 bases; unmatched bases: 7. The CDR3 is 15 residues long. Individual cDNA molecules (in the library) carried attached unique molecular identifiers. TCRdb reprocessed the RACE reads with MiXCR, giving one entry per CDR3 protein. This sample has approximately 80,000 distinct CDR3 sequences, with around 7% found just once.

This clonotype was sampled from a woman aged 30 to 39 with alopecia areata. Some clones in this sample may be carry-over from other donors' samples. V and J are TRBV5-4 and TRBJ2-2; TRBD1 aligns across 8 bases. Here the sequenced sample was whole blood, taken in connection with sensitization to the hapten diphenylcyclopropenone (DPC). CDR3 DNA: TGTGCCAGCAGCCCACCAGGGGGCCGTACCGGGGAGCTGTTTTTT. Residues: CASSPPGGRTGELFF.